This T cell receptor (beta chain) was profiled in a study of blood T cell repertoires in COVID-19. Study-level information: Acute-phase and convalescent COVID-19 samples originated in the United States, Italy and Spain.

This clone was seen once. This CDR3 is 13 amino acids long. V was clipped by 2 bases and J by 2 bases, with 6 bases between them. The germline V gene encodes CDR1 LNHNV and CDR2 YYDKDF (reference sequence). Generated by immunoSEQ multiplex PCR, the TCRdb table keeps only in-frame clones and is missing some. The sample shows about 270,000 clones, approximately 91% of them seen only once. This chain connects TRBV15 to TRBJ2-5, with no clear D. The sample was PBMCs or T cells enriched from blood (not recorded which). The receptor comes from a middle-aged woman with acute COVID-19. The chain's CDR3 is CATSRSPQETQYF. The CDR3 nucleotides are TGTGCCACCAGCAGATCCCCGCAAGAGACCCAGTACTTC.